This T cell receptor (beta chain) was observed in a study of blood T cells in healthy people across ages. With a J-beta primer mix and a sample-barcoded 5' primer, a second PCR ran about 7 to 12 cycles. Each CDR3 protein gets one entry after TCRdb re-called the 5' RACE reads with MiXCR. The data contain about 780,000 distinct CDR3 sequences, 55% to 65% of them singletons. Germline loops: CDR1 SGDLS, CDR2 YYNGEE. V gave up 6 bases and J gave up 10 bases, with 17 bases separating them. The CDR3 has 14 residues. The V call is TRBV9, the J call TRBJ1-6, with D perhaps TRBD1 (6 bases). This clonotype was sampled from a man aged 25-40 years in good health. Input material: blood. The CDR3 nucleotides are TGTGCCAGCACCGACCGAACAGGGAAGTCACCCCTCCACTTT. Amino acid sequence: CASTDRTGKSPLHF. The complete variable domain, with remaining parts taken from reference TRBV9 and TRBJ1-6, reads DSGVTQTPKHLITATGQRVTLRCSPRSGDLSVYWYQQSLDQGLQFLIQYYNGEERAKGNILERFSAQQFPDLHSELNLSSLELGDSALYFCASTDRTGKSPLHFGNGTRLTVT.